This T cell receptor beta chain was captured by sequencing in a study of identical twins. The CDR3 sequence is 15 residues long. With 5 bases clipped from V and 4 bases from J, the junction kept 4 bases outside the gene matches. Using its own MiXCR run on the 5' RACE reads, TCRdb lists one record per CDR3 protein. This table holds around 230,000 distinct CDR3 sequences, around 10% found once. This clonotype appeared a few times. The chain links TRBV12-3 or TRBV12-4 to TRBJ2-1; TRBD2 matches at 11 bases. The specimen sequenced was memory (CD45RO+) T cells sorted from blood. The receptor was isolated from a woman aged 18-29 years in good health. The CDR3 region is CASSLIAGGYNEQFF. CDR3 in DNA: TGTGCCAGCAGTCTCATAGCGGGAGGGTACAATGAGCAGTTCTTC.